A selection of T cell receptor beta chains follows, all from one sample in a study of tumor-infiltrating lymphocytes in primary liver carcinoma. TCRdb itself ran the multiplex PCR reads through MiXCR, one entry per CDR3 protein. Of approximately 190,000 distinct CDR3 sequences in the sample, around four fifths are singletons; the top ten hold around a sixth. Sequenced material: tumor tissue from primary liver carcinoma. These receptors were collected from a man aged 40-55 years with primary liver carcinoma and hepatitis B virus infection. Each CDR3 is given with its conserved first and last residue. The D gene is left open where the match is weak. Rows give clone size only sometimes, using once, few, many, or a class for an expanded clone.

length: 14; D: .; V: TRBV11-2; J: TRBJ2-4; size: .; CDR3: CASSLEGYKNIQCF; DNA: TGTGCAAGCAGCTTAGAAGGCTACAAAAACATTCAGTGCTTC
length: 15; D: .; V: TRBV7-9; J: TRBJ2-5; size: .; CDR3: CASSPTRTFQESQYF; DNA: TGTGCCAGCAGCCCGACCAGGACATTCCAAGAGAGCCAGTACTTC
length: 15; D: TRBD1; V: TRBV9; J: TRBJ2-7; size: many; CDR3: CASSVGDRSTYEQYF; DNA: TGTGCCAGCAGCGTAGGGGACAGGTCGACGTACGAGCAGTACTTC
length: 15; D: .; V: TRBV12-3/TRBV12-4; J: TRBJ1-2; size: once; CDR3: CDSSFIGDPNYGYTF; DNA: TGTGACAGCAGTTTCATCGGGGACCCTAACTATGGCTACACCTTC
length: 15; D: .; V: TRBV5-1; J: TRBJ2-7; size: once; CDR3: CASIFIDGDRYEQYF; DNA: TGCGCCAGCATCTTCATCGACGGGGACCGGTACGAGCAGTACTTC
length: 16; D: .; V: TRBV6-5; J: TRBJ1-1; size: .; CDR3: CASSYDAGSLNTEALF; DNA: TGTGCCAGCAGTTACGATGCAGGATCCTTAAACACTGAAGCTTTGTTT
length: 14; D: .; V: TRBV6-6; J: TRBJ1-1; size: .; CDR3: CGSSGTVVRTEAFF; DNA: TGTGGCAGCAGTGGTACAGTGGTAAGGACTGAAGCTTTCTTT
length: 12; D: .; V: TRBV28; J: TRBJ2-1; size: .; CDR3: CAIPTSSHEQFF; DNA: TGTGCCATCCCCACATCTAGTCATGAGCAGTTCTTC
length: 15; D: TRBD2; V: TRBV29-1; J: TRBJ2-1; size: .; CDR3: CSVGLAGGLYNEEFF; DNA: TGCAGCGTTGGACTAGCGGGAGGGTTATACAATGAAGAGTTCTTC
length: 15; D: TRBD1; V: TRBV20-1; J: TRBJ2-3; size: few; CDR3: CSASDGQGGSDTQYF; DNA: TGCAGTGCTAGTGATGGACAGGGAGGTTCAGATACGCAGTATTTT
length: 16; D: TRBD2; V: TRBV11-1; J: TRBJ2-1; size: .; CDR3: CASSLAKRGGYDEQFF; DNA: TGTGCTAGTAGCTTAGCGAAGCGGGGGGGCTACGATGAGCAGTTCTTC
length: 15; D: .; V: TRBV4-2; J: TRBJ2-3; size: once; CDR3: CASSQEDTYTDMQYF; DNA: TGTGCCAGCAGCCAGGAGGATACTTACACAGATATGCAGTATTTT
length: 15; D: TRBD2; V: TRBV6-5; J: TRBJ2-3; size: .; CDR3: CASNPGLAVTDTQYF; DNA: TGTGCCAGCAACCCGGGACTAGCGGTAACAGATACACAGTATTTT
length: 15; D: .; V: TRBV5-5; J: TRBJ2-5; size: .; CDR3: CASSLEPGPRETQYF; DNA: TGTGCCAGCAGCTTGGAACCAGGTCCTAGGGAGACTCAGTACTTC
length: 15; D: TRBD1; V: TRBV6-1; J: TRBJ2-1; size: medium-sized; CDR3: CASSGDRGFSNEQFF; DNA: TGTGCCAGCAGTGGGGACAGGGGGTTTAGCAATGAGCAGTTCTTC
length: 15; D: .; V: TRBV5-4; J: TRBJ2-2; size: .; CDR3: CASSRKTAHTGELLF; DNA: TGTGCCAGCAGCCGAAAGACGGCCCACACCGGGGAGCTGCTTTTT
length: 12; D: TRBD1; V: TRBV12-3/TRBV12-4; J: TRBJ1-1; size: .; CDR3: CASSLDRETAFF; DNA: TGTGCCAGCAGCTTGGACAGGGAAACGGCTTTCTTT
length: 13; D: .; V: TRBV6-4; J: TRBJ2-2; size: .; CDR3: CANSAEEAGELLF; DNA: TGTGCCAACAGTGCGGAAGAGGCAGGGGAGCTGTTATTT
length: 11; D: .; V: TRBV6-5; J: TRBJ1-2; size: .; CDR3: CASTDGKGYTF; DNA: TGTGCCAGTACCGATGGGAAAGGCTACACCTTC
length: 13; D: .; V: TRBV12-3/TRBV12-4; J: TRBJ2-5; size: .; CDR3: CAISLIEGETQYF; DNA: TGTGCCATCAGTTTAATTGAGGGGGAGACGCAGTATTTC
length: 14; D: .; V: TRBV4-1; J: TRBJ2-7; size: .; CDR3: CVSSQDLGRAEQYF; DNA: TGCGTCAGCAGCCAAGACCTGGGCCGTGCCGAGCAGTACTTC
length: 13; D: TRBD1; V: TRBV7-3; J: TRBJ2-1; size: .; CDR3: CASSLEQGVGQFF; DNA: TGTGCCAGCAGCTTAGAACAGGGGGTCGGGCAGTTCTTC
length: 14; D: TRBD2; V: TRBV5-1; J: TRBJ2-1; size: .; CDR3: CDSRPSSGYNEQFF; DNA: TGCGACAGCAGACCTTCTAGCGGGTACAATGAGCAGTTCTTC
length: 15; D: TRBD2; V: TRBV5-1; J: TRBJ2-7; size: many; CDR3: CASSLELAGAYEQYF; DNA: TGCGCCAGCAGCTTGGAGCTAGCGGGTGCCTACGAGCAGTACTTC
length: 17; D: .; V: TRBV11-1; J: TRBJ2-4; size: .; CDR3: CASSFPWPSVTKNIQYF; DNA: TGTGCCAGCAGCTTTCCCTGGCCTAGCGTGACCAAAAACATCCAGTACTTC
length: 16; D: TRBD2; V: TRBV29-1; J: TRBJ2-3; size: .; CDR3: CSVWGLAGGRADMQYF; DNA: TGCAGCGTCTGGGGACTAGCGGGAGGGAGGGCAGATATGCAGTATTTT
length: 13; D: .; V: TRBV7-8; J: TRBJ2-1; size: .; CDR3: CAINSLASNEQFF; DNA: TGTGCCATCAACTCACTAGCTTCAAATGAGCAGTTCTTC
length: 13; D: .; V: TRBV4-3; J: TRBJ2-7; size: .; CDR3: CATSQDLPYEQYF; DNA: TGCGCCACCAGTCAAGATCTACCCTACGAACAGTACTTC
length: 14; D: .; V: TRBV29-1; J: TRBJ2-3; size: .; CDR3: CGVDRTAMGNTQYF; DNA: TGCGGCGTTGACAGGACGGCCATGGGGAATACGCAGTATTTT
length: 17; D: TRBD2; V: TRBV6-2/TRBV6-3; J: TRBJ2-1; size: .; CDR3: CASRPRTSGSSYNEQFF; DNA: TGTGCCAGCAGGCCGCGGACTAGCGGGAGCTCCTACAATGAGCAGTTCTTT
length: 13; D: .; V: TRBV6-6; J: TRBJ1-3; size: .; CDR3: CVSSSQGGNTIYF; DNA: TGTGTCAGCAGTTCACAGGGAGGCAACACCATATATTTT
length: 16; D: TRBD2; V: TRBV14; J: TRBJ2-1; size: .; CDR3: CASSAVAGWVSSEQFF; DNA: TGTGCCAGCAGTGCCGTAGCGGGATGGGTAAGCAGTGAGCAATTCTTC